This TCR beta chain is from a study of T cell repertoires in cytomegalovirus infection. Points from the study as a whole: Cumulative public TCR beta family frequency identified carriers of CMV plus the relevant HLA. Predominance within the ex vivo response was attributable to HLA-C-restricted CMV-specific TCR beta clonotypes.

The CDR3 is 15 residues long. V dropped 4 bases and J dropped 2; count of bases not matched to a gene: 5. In germline, CDR1 is SGHRS, CDR2 YFSETQ. This clonotype was seen repeatedly, ten times or more. Antigen: not known. TCRdb recomputed calls from the reads with MiXCR, one row per CDR3 protein. Here the sample spans about 530,000 distinct CDR3 sequences, about 30% being singletons. The V call is TRBV5-1, the J call TRBJ2-7, with 11 positions matching TRBD2. Sequencing was performed on PBMCs. The sequence derives from a human donor in good health (CMV status not recorded). Some clones in this sample may be carry-over from other donors' samples. CDR3 amino acids: CASSRGLAVTYEQYF. In nucleotides, the CDR3 is TGCGCCAGCAGCCGGGGACTAGCGGTAACCTACGAGCAGTACTTC.